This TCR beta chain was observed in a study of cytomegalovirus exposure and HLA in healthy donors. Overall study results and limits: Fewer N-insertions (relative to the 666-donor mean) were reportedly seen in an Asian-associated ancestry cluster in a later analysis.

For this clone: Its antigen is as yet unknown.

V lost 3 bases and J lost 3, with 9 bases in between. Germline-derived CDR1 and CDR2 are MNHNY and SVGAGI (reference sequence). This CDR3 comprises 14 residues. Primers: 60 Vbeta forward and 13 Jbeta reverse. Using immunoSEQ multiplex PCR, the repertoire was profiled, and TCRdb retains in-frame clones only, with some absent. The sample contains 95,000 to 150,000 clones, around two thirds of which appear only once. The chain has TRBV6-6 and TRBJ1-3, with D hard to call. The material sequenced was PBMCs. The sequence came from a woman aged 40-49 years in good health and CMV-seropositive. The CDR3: CASSYGPGGNTIYF. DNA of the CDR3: TGTGCCAGCAGTTATGGTCCCGGTGGAAACACCATATATTTT.